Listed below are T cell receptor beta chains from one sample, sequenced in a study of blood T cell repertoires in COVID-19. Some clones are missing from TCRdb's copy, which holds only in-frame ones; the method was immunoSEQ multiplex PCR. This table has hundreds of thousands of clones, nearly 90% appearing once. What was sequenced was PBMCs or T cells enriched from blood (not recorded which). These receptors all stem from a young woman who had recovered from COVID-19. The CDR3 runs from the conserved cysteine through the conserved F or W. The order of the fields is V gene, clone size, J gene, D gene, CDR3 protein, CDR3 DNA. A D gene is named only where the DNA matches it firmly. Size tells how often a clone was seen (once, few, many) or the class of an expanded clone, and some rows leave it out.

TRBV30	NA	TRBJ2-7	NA	CAWSGTASSYEQYF	TGTGCCTGGTCCGGGACTGCATCCTCCTACGAGCAGTACTTC
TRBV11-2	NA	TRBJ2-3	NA	CASSLAGAVGGDTQYF	TGTGCCAGCAGCTTAGCAGGGGCCGTCGGGGGGGATACGCAGTATTTT
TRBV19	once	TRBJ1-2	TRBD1	CASRPPTGSFNYGYTF	TGTGCCAGTAGACCCCCGACAGGGTCATTTAACTATGGCTACACCTTC
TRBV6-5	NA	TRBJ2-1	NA	CASSYSASSYNEQFF	TGTGCCAGCAGTTACAGTGCGAGCTCCTACAATGAGCAGTTCTTC
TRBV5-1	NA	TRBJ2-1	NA	CASSRANEQFF	TGCGCCAGCAGCAGAGCCAATGAGCAGTTCTTC
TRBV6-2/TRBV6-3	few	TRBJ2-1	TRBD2	CASSYAGGPRQFF	TGTGCCAGCAGTTACGCGGGGGGGCCCCGGCAGTTCTTC
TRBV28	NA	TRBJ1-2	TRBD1	CASSTGGQDYGYTF	TGTGCCAGCAGTACCGGGGGACAGGACTATGGCTACACCTTC
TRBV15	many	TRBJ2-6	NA	CATSSGSSGANVLTF	TGTGCCACCAGTTCCGGGAGCTCTGGGGCCAACGTCCTGACTTTC
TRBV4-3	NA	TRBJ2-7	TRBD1	CASSLYYGTDDSYEQYF	TGCGCCAGCAGCCTCTATTACGGGACAGATGACTCCTACGAGCAGTACTTC
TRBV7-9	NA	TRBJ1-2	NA	CASSPDGGNYYGYTF	TGTGCCAGCAGCCCCGATGGAGGGAATTACTATGGCTACACCTTC
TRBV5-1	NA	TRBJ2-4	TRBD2	CASSLAVPAGGDIQYF	TGCGCCAGCAGCCTGGCCGTACCAGCGGGGGGTGATATTCAGTACTTC
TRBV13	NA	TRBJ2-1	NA	CASSSLSWGRTYNEQFF	TGTGCCAGCAGCTCCCTCTCCTGGGGGAGGACTTACAATGAGCAGTTCTTC
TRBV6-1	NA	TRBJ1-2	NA	CASREGGGDPYGYTF	TGTGCCAGCAGGGAAGGAGGGGGGGATCCCTATGGCTACACCTTC
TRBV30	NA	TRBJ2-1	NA	CAWSVKTGLVGFNEQFF	TGTGCCTGGAGTGTAAAAACCGGCCTAGTGGGTTTCAATGAGCAGTTCTTC
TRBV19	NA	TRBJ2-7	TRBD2	CASSYTSGLYEQYF	TGTGCCAGTAGTTATACTAGCGGCCTCTACGAGCAGTACTTC
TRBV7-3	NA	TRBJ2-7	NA	CASSLLYYEQYF	TGTGCCAGCAGCCTACTTTACTACGAGCAGTACTTC
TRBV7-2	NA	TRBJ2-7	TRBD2	CASSPGGEQYF	TGTGCCAGCAGCCCGGGGGGGGAGCAGTACTTC
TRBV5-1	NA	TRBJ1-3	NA	CASSLVSPSGNTIYF	TGCGCCAGCAGCTTGGTCTCCCCCTCTGGAAACACCATATATTTT
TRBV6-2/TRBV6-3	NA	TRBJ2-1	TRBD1	CASSRGTGGLGYNEQFF	TGTGCCAGCAGCAGAGGGACAGGGGGCTTGGGGTACAATGAGCAGTTCTTC
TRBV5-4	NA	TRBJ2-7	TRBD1	CASSYGTGDYEQYF	TGTGCCAGCAGCTACGGGACAGGGGACTACGAGCAGTACTTC
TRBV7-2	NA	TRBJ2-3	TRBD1	CASSPLGTGRDTQYF	TGTGCCAGCAGCCCCCTCGGGACAGGGAGGGATACGCAGTATTTT
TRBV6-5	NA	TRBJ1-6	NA	CASSYFSLSPLHF	TGTGCCAGCAGTTACTTCTCCCTTTCACCCCTCCACTTT
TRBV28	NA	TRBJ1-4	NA	CASIPAGGGLLFF	TGTGCCAGCATCCCCGCGGGGGGAGGTTTGCTGTTTTTT
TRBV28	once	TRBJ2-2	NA	CASSLYGRAGSGELFF	TGTGCCAGCAGTTTATACGGGCGAGCAGGGTCCGGGGAGCTGTTTTTT
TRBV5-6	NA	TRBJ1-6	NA	CASSLRSSYNSPLHF	TGTGCCAGCAGCTTAAGGAGCTCCTATAATTCACCCCTCCACTTT